This T cell receptor beta chain emerged from a study of T cell responses to AZD1222 COVID-19 vaccine. Overall study context: The analysis combined second doses at about 4 or about 12 weeks. General observations from the study: It was only a handful of AZD1222 recipients who were seropositive at baseline.

Assay used: immunoSEQ multiplex PCR; TCRdb lists only in-frame clones, some missing. The sample lists 130,000 to 150,000 clones, 75% to 95% occurring once. Germline CDR1 reads GTSNPN; CDR2 reads SVGIG (reference sequence). CDR3 length equals 11 residues. Deletions cut 3 bases from V and 6 bases from J, with 9 bases between. The count of this clone is one. The antigen is undetermined. The source is an adult in good health. Sequencing used peripheral blood, obtained on day 0 of AZD1222 vaccination. The gene calls are TRBV30 and TRBJ2-7; tentatively, D is TRBD2 (6 bases). The CDR3 coding sequence is TGTGCCTGGAGAAGGGGAGGCGAGCAGTACTTC. Amino acids: CAWRRGGEQYF.